A selection of T cell receptor beta chains follows, all from one sample in a study of T cell responses to AZD1222 COVID-19 vaccine. Libraries were prepared by immunoSEQ multiplex PCR; TCRdb keeps only in-frame clonotypes and omits some of them. The repertoire holds approximately 85,000 clones, with roughly nine tenths as singletons. This sample comprised peripheral blood, obtained on day 0 of AZD1222 vaccination. These receptors all come from an adult in good health. The CDR3 runs from the conserved cysteine through the conserved F or W. D genes are given only for firm matches. The size field is filled for only some rows; it gives once, few, many or a size class.

clone_size: -; d_call: -; v_call: TRBV4-1; j_call: TRBJ2-1; cdr3_nt: TGCGCCAGCAGCCAAGTCGGGAAAGGGACCAGAACCTACAATGAGCAGTTCTTC; cdr3_aa: CASSQVGKGTRTYNEQFF
clone_size: -; d_call: -; v_call: TRBV9; j_call: TRBJ2-1; cdr3_nt: TGTGCCAGCAGCGTAGAGGGAGGGGGCCTGTACAATGAGCAGTTCTTC; cdr3_aa: CASSVEGGGLYNEQFF
clone_size: medium-sized; d_call: TRBD2; v_call: TRBV7-9; j_call: TRBJ2-1; cdr3_nt: TGTGCCAGCAGCCTGGGACTAGCGGGAGGACATGAGCAGTTCTTC; cdr3_aa: CASSLGLAGGHEQFF
clone_size: once; d_call: TRBD2; v_call: TRBV15; j_call: TRBJ2-5; cdr3_nt: TGTGCCACCAGCAGAGATCACCAGCGGGGGGGCCGGGAGACCCAGTACTTC; cdr3_aa: CATSRDHQRGGRETQYF
clone_size: -; d_call: -; v_call: TRBV20-1; j_call: TRBJ2-3; cdr3_nt: TGCAGTGCTAGTTCCTCGGGTAGCGAGGCCCGCACAGATACGCAGTATTTT; cdr3_aa: CSASSSGSEARTDTQYF
clone_size: -; d_call: -; v_call: TRBV28; j_call: TRBJ1-3; cdr3_nt: TGTGCCAGCATCCACTCGTCTTGGTCCGGAAACACCATATATTTT; cdr3_aa: CASIHSSWSGNTIYF
clone_size: once; d_call: -; v_call: TRBV6-5; j_call: TRBJ2-7; cdr3_nt: TGTGCCAGCAGTACCCCCCCCTACGAGCAGTACTTC; cdr3_aa: CASSTPPYEQYF
clone_size: once; d_call: TRBD2; v_call: TRBV9; j_call: TRBJ2-5; cdr3_nt: TGTGCCAGCAGCGCGGCCGGGACTAGCCACGTTGAGACCCAGTACTTC; cdr3_aa: CASSAAGTSHVETQYF
clone_size: -; d_call: TRBD1; v_call: TRBV30; j_call: TRBJ1-2; cdr3_nt: TGTGCCTGGAGTGGAGGGGGCCATCGACATTATGGCTACACCTTC; cdr3_aa: CAWSGGGHRHYGYTF
clone_size: once; d_call: TRBD1; v_call: TRBV19; j_call: TRBJ2-5; cdr3_nt: TGTGCCAGTAGGAGGGACAGGGAAGAGACCCAGTACTTC; cdr3_aa: CASRRDREETQYF
clone_size: -; d_call: TRBD1; v_call: TRBV5-4; j_call: TRBJ1-1; cdr3_nt: TGTGCCAGCAGCTTGGCTCTTCGACAGGGTGGCACTGAAGCTTTCTTT; cdr3_aa: CASSLALRQGGTEAFF
clone_size: -; d_call: TRBD1; v_call: TRBV9; j_call: TRBJ2-5; cdr3_nt: TGTGCCAGCAGCGGGGGAGCCGGGACAGGGGTAAATTCGCAAGAGACCCAGTACTTC; cdr3_aa: CASSGGAGTGVNSQETQYF
clone_size: -; d_call: TRBD1; v_call: TRBV3-1/TRBV3-2; j_call: TRBJ2-5; cdr3_nt: TGTGCCAGCAGCCCAAGGGACAGGGTACGCGAGACCCAGTACTTC; cdr3_aa: CASSPRDRVRETQYF
clone_size: -; d_call: -; v_call: TRBV5-1; j_call: TRBJ2-3; cdr3_nt: TGCGCCAGCAGGCTCGGTGGGTCTAGCACAGATACGCAGTATTTT; cdr3_aa: CASRLGGSSTDTQYF
clone_size: -; d_call: TRBD1; v_call: TRBV28; j_call: TRBJ1-1; cdr3_nt: TGTGCCAGCAGTTTTAGCAGGGGGGACACTGAAGCTTTCTTT; cdr3_aa: CASSFSRGDTEAFF
clone_size: -; d_call: -; v_call: TRBV14; j_call: TRBJ2-7; cdr3_nt: TGTGCCAGCAGCCAAGATCCTGCCGGCTACGAGCAGTACTTC; cdr3_aa: CASSQDPAGYEQYF
clone_size: -; d_call: -; v_call: TRBV4-1; j_call: TRBJ1-5; cdr3_nt: TGCGCCAGCAGCCAAGTGTGGGGGTTGGGGAGCAATCAGCCCCAGCATTTT; cdr3_aa: CASSQVWGLGSNQPQHF
clone_size: -; d_call: -; v_call: TRBV3-1/TRBV3-2; j_call: TRBJ1-1; cdr3_nt: TGTGCCAGCAGCCTACTATGGGGCAGTGAAGCTTTCTTT; cdr3_aa: CASSLLWGSEAFF
clone_size: -; d_call: -; v_call: TRBV3-1/TRBV3-2; j_call: TRBJ2-3; cdr3_nt: TGTGCCAGCAGCCAATTAGGAGGGAGAGGGACAGATACGCAGTATTTT; cdr3_aa: CASSQLGGRGTDTQYF
clone_size: -; d_call: TRBD1; v_call: TRBV28; j_call: TRBJ1-4; cdr3_nt: TGTGCCAGCAGTCGGACAGGGGGAACTAATGAAAAACTGTTTTTT; cdr3_aa: CASSRTGGTNEKLFF
clone_size: -; d_call: TRBD1; v_call: TRBV28; j_call: TRBJ1-2; cdr3_nt: TGTGCCACCCACGGGACAGCCGCACCTGGGTACACCTTC; cdr3_aa: CATHGTAAPGYTF
clone_size: -; d_call: TRBD1; v_call: TRBV19; j_call: TRBJ1-5; cdr3_nt: TGTGCCAGTAGAGACAGGGGTGTTGTTCAGCCCCAGCATTTT; cdr3_aa: CASRDRGVVQPQHF
clone_size: once; d_call: -; v_call: TRBV30; j_call: TRBJ1-5; cdr3_nt: TGTGCCTGGAGTGTACGTCTCGGGGTTGATGGCAATCAGCCCCAGCATTTT; cdr3_aa: CAWSVRLGVDGNQPQHF
clone_size: -; d_call: -; v_call: TRBV5-1; j_call: TRBJ1-2; cdr3_nt: TGCGCCAGCAGCTTGGGGGCGGGTTCCCCATATGGCTACACCTTC; cdr3_aa: CASSLGAGSPYGYTF
clone_size: -; d_call: TRBD2; v_call: TRBV4-2; j_call: TRBJ2-3; cdr3_nt: TGTGCCAGCAGCCAGGCAGCGGGGGGCTCCAGCACAGATACGCAGTATTTT; cdr3_aa: CASSQAAGGSSTDTQYF
clone_size: -; d_call: -; v_call: TRBV6-5; j_call: TRBJ1-2; cdr3_nt: TGTGCCAGCAGGGACAGAGCTAACTATGGCTACACCTTC; cdr3_aa: CASRDRANYGYTF
clone_size: -; d_call: -; v_call: TRBV9; j_call: TRBJ2-7; cdr3_nt: TGTGCCAGCAGCGTAGGGGGCCAAGGGTTAGTCTACGAGCAGTACTTC; cdr3_aa: CASSVGGQGLVYEQYF
clone_size: -; d_call: TRBD1; v_call: TRBV27; j_call: TRBJ1-5; cdr3_nt: TGTGCCAGCAGTACAGGGGATAATCAGCCCCAGCATTTT; cdr3_aa: CASSTGDNQPQHF
clone_size: -; d_call: TRBD1; v_call: TRBV10-2; j_call: TRBJ1-4; cdr3_nt: TGCGCCAGCAACCCCCAACAGGGGGCAGCTAATGAAAAACTGTTTTTT; cdr3_aa: CASNPQQGAANEKLFF
clone_size: few; d_call: -; v_call: TRBV6-5; j_call: TRBJ1-6; cdr3_nt: TGTGCCAGCATAGAGCAGGGGAATTCACCCCTCCACTTT; cdr3_aa: CASIEQGNSPLHF
clone_size: -; d_call: -; v_call: TRBV27; j_call: TRBJ1-2; cdr3_nt: TGTGCCAGCAGTTTAAGCTCAGGCCCCGGGACGGATTACTTTTATGGCTACACCTTC; cdr3_aa: CASSLSSGPGTDYFYGYTF